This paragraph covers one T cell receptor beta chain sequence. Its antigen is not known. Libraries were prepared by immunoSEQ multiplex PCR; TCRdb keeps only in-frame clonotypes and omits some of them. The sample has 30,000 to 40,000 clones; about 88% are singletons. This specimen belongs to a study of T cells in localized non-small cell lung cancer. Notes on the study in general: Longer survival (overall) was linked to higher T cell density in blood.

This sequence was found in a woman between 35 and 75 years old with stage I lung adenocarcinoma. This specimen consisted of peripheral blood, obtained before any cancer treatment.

This CDR3 reads CASSLDTDTQYF. In DNA form, the CDR3 reads TGCGCCAGCAGCTTGGATACAGATACGCAGTATTTT. The rearrangement uses TRBV5-1 and TRBJ2-3; D is unresolved. CDR1 SGHRS and CDR2 YFSETQ come from the germline V gene. The V and J ends lost 0 bases and 3 bases respectively, with 2 bases between them. The CDR3 loop spans 12 amino acids. The whole variable domain, filled in from reference TRBV5-1 and TRBJ2-3, reads KAGVTQTPRYLIKTRGQQVTLSCSPISGHRSVSWYQQTPGQGLQFLFEYFSETQRNKGNFPGRFSGRQFSNSRSEMNVSTLELGDSALYLCASSLDTDTQYFGPGTRLTVL.